The sample holds a few counts of the clone carrying this TCR beta chain. It was with 60 Vbeta and 13 Jbeta primers that the PCR ran. Only in-frame clones appear in the TCRdb table, and some are missing; sequencing was by immunoSEQ multiplex PCR. Here the sample spans 90,000 to 110,000 clones, over 12% being singletons. V was shortened by 3 bases and J by 1 base, with 10 bases between the two germline ends. This CDR3 contains 15 residues. Germline V gene sequence: CDR1 MDHEN, CDR2 SYDVKM. This entry comes from a study of cytomegalovirus exposure and HLA in healthy donors. The clonotype was recovered from a female donor in good health and CMV-seronegative. The V and J genes are TRBV28 and TRBJ2-1; the D gene is possibly TRBD2 (6 bases). The sample was PBMCs. DNA for the CDR3: TGTGCCAGCAGTTTGGAGGGCAAATCCTACAATGAGCAGTTCTTC. Translating it yields CASSLEGKSYNEQFF.